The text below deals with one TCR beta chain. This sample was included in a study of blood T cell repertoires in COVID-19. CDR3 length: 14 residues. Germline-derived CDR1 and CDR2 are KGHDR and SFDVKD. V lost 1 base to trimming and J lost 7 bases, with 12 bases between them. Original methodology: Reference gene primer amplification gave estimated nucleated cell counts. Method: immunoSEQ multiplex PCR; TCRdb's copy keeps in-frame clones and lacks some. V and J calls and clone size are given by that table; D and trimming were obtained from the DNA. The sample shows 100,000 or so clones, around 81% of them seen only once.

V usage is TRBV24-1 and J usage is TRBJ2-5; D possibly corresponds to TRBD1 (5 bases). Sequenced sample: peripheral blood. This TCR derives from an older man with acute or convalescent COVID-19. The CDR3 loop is CATSDLDRPRTQYF. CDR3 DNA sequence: TGTGCCACCAGTGATTTAGACAGACCACGGACCCAGTACTTC.